This T cell receptor delta chain was observed in a study of gamma-delta T cells after stem cell transplantation (TCRdb year 2016). This clone was found once. Its antigen target is currently unknown. This may be a read error, as it is one base from a much larger clone. Here V drops 3 bases and J drops 3 bases, and the junction holds 25 bases not matched to any gene. The CDR3, cysteine through phenylalanine, is 20 amino acids long. Left in the record is the CDR3 DNA by itself, 60 bases read in frame from the first base. CDR1 is given as TVYSNPD and CDR2 as GDNSRS, both from the germline V gene (reference sequence). Libraries were constructed by RT-PCR. The sequencer listed for this sample is Illumina MiSeq. Via CATT, TCRdb reprocessed the public reads, and rows with identical DNA were then joined. The sample table contains over 7,500 delta-chain clones; only one count was recorded for just over 14% of them. 4.5% to 7.5% of the sample is held by the ten biggest clonotypes.

Source material: gamma-delta T cells. Here the chain combines TRDV3 and TRDJ1, with 10 bases aligning to TRDD3. The TCR was taken from a human donor. It is not recorded whose cells these are; they may come from a transplant donor. The CDR3: CALSAGSAGGYSATADKLIF. The DNA sequence follows: TGTGCCTTATCCGCAGGGAGTGCTGGGGGATATTCGGCCACGGCCGATAAACTCATCTTT.